This T cell receptor beta chain was captured in a study of graft-versus-host responses after intestinal transplantation. Sequencing was performed with immunoSEQ multiplex PCR; in TCRdb, only in-frame clones are kept and a portion is missing. The data show roughly 13,000 clones, with 80% to 90% seen just once and around 23% held by the top ten. Between the trimmed V and J ends, which lost 6 bases and 4 bases, there was a span of 15 bases. The V gene's germline CDR1 is MNHNS and CDR2 SASEGT. This CDR3 region has 14 residues. The sequencing used PBMCs, collected after intestinal transplantation. The clonotype originates from a human patient who received an intestinal transplant, so some T cells may come from the graft donor. The V gene is TRBV6-1, the J gene TRBJ1-2, with a possible D match to TRBD1 (5 bases). DNA for the CDR3: TGTGCCAGCAGAGACCGGGGCCAGATCTATGGCTACACCTTC. Its translation: CASRDRGQIYGYTF.